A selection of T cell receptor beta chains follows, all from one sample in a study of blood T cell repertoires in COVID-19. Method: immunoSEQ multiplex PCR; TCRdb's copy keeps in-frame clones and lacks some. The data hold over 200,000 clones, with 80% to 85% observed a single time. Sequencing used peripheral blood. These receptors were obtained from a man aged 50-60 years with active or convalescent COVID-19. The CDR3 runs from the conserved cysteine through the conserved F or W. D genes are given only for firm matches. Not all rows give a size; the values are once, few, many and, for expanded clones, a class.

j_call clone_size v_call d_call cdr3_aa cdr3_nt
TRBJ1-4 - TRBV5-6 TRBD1 CASSSYRQGNEKLFF TGTGCCAGCAGTTCTTACCGACAGGGTAATGAAAAACTGTTTTTT
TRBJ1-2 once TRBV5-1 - CASSLGTDYGYTF TGCGCCAGCAGCTTGGGGACAGACTATGGCTACACCTTC
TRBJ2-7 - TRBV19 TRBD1 CASSIDGTGGYEQYF TGTGCCAGTAGTATAGATGGGACAGGGGGATACGAGCAGTACTTC
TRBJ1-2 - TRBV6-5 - CASSRVTGLSYGYTF TGTGCCAGCAGTCGGGTAACAGGATTAAGCTATGGCTACACCTTC
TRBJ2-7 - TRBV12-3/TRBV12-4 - CASSSSRVGEQYF TGTGCCAGCAGTTCCTCCAGGGTTGGCGAGCAGTACTTC
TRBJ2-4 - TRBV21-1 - CASSNFDRRAGRSKNIQYF TGTGCCAGCAGCAATTTTGACCGCAGGGCAGGGCGATCCAAAAACATTCAGTACTTC
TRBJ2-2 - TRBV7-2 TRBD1 CASSSRQGAPTGELFF TGTGCCAGCAGTTCACGACAGGGGGCACCCACCGGGGAGCTGTTTTTT
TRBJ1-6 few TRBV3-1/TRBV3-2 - CASSQDGSNSPLHF TGTGCCAGCAGCCAAGACGGGAGTAATTCACCCCTCCACTTT
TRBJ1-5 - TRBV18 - CASSPNQNQPQHF TGTGCCAGCTCACCAAACCAGAATCAGCCCCAGCATTTT
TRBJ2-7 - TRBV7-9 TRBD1 CASSPSGTGGDEQYF TGTGCCAGCAGCCCATCCGGGACAGGGGGCGACGAGCAGTACTTC
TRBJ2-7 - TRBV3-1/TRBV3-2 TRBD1 CASSQDPGTGHEQYF TGTGCCAGCAGCCAGGACCCCGGGACAGGGCACGAGCAGTACTTC
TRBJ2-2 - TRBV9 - CASSVVITGELFF TGTGCCAGCAGCGTAGTTATTACCGGGGAGCTGTTTTTT
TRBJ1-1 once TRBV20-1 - CSASSTNTEAFF TGCAGTGCTAGTTCAACTAACACTGAAGCTTTCTTT
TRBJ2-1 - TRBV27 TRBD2 CASSRSGTSGAYNEQFF TGTGCCAGCAGTAGATCCGGGACTAGCGGGGCTTACAATGAGCAGTTCTTC
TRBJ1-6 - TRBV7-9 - CASSFRDYNSPLHF TGTGCCAGCAGTTTCCGGGACTATAATTCACCCCTCCACTTT
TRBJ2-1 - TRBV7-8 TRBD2 CASTPVAGSSYNEQFF TGTGCCAGCACCCCCGTAGCGGGGAGCTCCTACAATGAGCAGTTCTTC
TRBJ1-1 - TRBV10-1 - CASSLDSSEAFF TGCGCCAGCAGTCTCGACAGCTCTGAAGCTTTCTTT
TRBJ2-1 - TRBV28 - CASSFGGVGYNEQFF TGTGCCAGCAGTTTTGGAGGGGTCGGGTACAATGAGCAGTTCTTC
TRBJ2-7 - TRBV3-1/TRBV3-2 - CASSQSGLQRNEQYF TGTGCCAGCAGCCAATCCGGACTACAACGGAACGAGCAGTACTTC
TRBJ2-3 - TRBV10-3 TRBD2 CAISDSGGAGSDTQYF TGTGCCATCAGTGACAGCGGGGGGGCCGGGTCGGATACGCAGTATTTT
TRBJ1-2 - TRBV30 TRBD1 CAWSGRTGGSLGYTF TGTGCCTGGAGTGGCCGGACAGGGGGCTCTCTTGGCTACACCTTC
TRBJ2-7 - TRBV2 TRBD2 CASRSRSGGATYEQYF TGTGCCAGCAGAAGCCGCTCCGGGGGGGCAACCTACGAGCAGTACTTC
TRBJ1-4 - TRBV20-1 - CSASGRDYANEKLFF TGCAGTGCTAGTGGCAGGGATTATGCTAATGAAAAACTGTTTTTT
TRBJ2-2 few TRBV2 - CASSQDRTGELFF TGTGCCAGCAGTCAGGACAGAACCGGGGAGCTGTTTTTT
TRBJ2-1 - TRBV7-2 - CASSPPRLGAEQFF TGTGCCAGCAGCCCGCCCAGACTAGGGGCTGAGCAGTTCTTC
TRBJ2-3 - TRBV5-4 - CASSLERGANLGNTQYF TGTGCCAGCAGCTTGGAACGGGGAGCCAACCTCGGGAATACGCAGTATTTT
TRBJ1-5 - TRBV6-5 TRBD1 CASTPGTVYQPQHF TGTGCCAGCACCCCGGGGACAGTCTATCAGCCCCAGCATTTT
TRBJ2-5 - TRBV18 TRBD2 CASSPLPGGETQYF TGTGCCAGCTCACCTCTCCCGGGGGGAGAGACCCAGTACTTC
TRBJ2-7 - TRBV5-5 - CASRPDGARYEQYF TGTGCCAGCAGGCCAGACGGAGCACGCTACGAGCAGTACTTC
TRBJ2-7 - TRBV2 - CASHRTAPSYEQYF TGTGCCAGCCACCGGACAGCCCCTTCCTACGAGCAGTACTTC
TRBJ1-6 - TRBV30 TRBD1 CAWSSGTGGTGGNSPLHF TGTGCCTGGAGTTCCGGGACAGGGGGTACGGGAGGTAATTCACCCCTCCACTTT
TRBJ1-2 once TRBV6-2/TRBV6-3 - CASSSVGYGYTF TGTGCCAGCAGCTCCGTCGGCTATGGCTACACCTTC
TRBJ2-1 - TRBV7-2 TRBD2 CASSLAGGVPGHPYNEQFF TGTGCCAGCAGCTTAGCGGGGGGGGTACCAGGGCACCCCTACAATGAGCAGTTCTTC
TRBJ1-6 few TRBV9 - CASSVGQGSSPLHF TGTGCCAGCAGCGTAGGTCAGGGGAGTTCACCCCTCCACTTT
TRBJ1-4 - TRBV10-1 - CAAHFTGNEKLFF TGCGCCGCCCATTTTACGGGGAATGAAAAACTGTTTTTT
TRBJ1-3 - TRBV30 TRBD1 CAWGDRGTGNTIYF TGTGCCTGGGGGGACAGGGGAACTGGAAACACCATATATTTT
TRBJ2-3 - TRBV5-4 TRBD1 CASSPDRGFTDTQYF TGTGCCAGCAGCCCGGACAGGGGGTTCACAGATACGCAGTATTTT
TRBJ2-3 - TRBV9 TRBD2 CASSPQFTLGLAYF TGTGCCAGCAGCCCACAATTTACTTTGGGACTAGCGTATTTT
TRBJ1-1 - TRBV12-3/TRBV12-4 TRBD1 CASTATGATEAFF TGTGCCAGCACCGCGACAGGGGCCACTGAAGCTTTCTTT
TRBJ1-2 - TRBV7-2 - CASSQPTENYGYTF TGTGCCAGCAGCCAGCCAACAGAGAACTATGGCTACACCTTC
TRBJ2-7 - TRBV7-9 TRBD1 CASSPPGTARYEQYF TGTGCCAGCAGCCCGCCCGGGACAGCACGCTACGAGCAGTACTTC
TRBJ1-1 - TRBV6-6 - CASSYRELGGTEAFF TGTGCCAGCAGTTACAGGGAACTCGGGGGCACTGAAGCTTTCTTT
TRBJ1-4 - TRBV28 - CASLGGVTEKLFF TGTGCCAGCCTCGGGGGGGTAACTGAAAAACTGTTTTTT
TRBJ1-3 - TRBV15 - CATSRDAGAGNTIYF TGTGCCACCAGCAGAGATGCGGGGGCGGGAAACACCATATATTTT
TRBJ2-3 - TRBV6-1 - CASSGDSNTDTQYF TGTGCCAGCAGTGGGGACTCTAACACAGATACGCAGTATTTT
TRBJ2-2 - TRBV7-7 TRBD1 CASSTGQHNTGELFF TGTGCCAGCAGCACGGGACAGCATAACACCGGGGAGCTGTTTTTT
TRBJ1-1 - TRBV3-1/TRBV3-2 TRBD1 CASSQQGVGTEAFF TGTGCCAGCAGCCAACAGGGGGTGGGCACTGAAGCTTTCTTT
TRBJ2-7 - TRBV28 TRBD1 CATDRAYEQYF TGTGCCACCGACAGGGCCTACGAGCAGTACTTC
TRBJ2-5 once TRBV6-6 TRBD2 CASSYSAGGAGTQYF TGTGCCAGCAGTTACTCTGCCGGGGGGGCGGGGACCCAGTACTTC
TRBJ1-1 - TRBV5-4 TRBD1 CASSLGPQGQAFF TGTGCCAGCAGCTTGGGGCCACAGGGGCAGGCTTTCTTT
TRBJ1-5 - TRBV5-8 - CASSKNRAGSNQPQHF TGTGCCAGCAGCAAAAACAGGGCTGGTAGCAATCAGCCCCAGCATTTT
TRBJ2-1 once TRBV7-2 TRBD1 CASSRGQVLYNEQFF TGTGCCAGCAGCCGCGGACAGGTCTTATACAATGAGCAGTTCTTC
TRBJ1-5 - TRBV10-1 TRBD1 CASSGDRDSNQPQHF TGCGCCAGCAGCGGGGACAGGGACAGCAATCAGCCCCAGCATTTT
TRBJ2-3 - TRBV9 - CASSVGISSTDTQYF TGTGCCAGCAGCGTAGGTATTAGCAGCACAGATACGCAGTATTTT
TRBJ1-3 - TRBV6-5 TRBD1 CASSRTGAGNTIYF TGTGCCAGCAGTCGCACAGGGGCGGGAAACACCATATATTTT
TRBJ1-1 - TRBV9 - CASSPGQGRTEAFF TGTGCCAGCAGCCCGGGACAAGGTCGGACTGAAGCTTTCTTT
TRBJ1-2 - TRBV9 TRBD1 CASSPRTGGYGYTF TGTGCCAGCAGCCCCCGGACAGGGGGCTATGGCTACACCTTC